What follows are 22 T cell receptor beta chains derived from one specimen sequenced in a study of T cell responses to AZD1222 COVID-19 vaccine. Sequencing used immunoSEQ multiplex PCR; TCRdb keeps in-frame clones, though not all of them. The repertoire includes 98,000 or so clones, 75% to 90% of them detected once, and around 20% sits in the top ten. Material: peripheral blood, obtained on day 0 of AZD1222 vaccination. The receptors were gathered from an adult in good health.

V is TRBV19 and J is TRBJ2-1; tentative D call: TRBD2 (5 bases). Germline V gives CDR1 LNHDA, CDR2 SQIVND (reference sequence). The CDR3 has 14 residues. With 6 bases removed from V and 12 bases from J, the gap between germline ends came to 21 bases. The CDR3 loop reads CASSVSPGVGWQFF. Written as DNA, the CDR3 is TGTGCCAGTAGCGTTAGTCCCGGGGTAGGTTGGCAGTTCTTC.

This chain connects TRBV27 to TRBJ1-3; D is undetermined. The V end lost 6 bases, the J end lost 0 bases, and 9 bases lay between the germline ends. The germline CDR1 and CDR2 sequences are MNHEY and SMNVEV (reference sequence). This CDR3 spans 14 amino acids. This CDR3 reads CASSSLISGNTIYF. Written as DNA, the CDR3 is TGTGCCAGCAGCTCCCTCATCTCTGGAAACACCATATATTTT.

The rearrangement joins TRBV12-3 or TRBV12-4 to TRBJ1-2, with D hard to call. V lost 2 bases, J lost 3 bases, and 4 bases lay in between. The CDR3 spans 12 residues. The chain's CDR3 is CASSLRDYGYTF. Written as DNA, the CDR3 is TGTGCCAGCAGTTTAAGGGACTATGGCTACACCTTC.

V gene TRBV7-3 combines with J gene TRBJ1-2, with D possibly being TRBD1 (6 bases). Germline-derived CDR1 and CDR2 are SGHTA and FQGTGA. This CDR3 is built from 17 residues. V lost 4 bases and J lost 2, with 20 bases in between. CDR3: CASSSTNRDISNYGYTF. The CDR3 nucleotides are TGTGCCAGCAGCTCAACCAACCGGGACATTTCAAACTATGGCTACACCTTC.

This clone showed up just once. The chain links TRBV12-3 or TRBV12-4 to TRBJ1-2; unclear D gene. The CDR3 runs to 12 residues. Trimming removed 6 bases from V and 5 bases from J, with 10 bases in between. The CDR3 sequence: CASSRGKYGYTF. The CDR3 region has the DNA TGTGCCAGCAGCCGCGGAAAGTATGGCTACACCTTC.

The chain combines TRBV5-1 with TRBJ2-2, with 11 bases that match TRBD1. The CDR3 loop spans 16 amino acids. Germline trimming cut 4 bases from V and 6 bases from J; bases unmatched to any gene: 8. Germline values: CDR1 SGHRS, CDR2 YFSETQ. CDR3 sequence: CASSPGQGARSGELFF. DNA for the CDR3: TGCGCCAGCAGCCCCGGACAGGGGGCGCGGTCCGGGGAGCTGTTTTTT.

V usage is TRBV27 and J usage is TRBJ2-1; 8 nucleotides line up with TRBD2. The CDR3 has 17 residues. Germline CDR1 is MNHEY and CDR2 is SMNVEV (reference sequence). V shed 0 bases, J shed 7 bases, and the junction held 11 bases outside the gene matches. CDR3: CASSLSGRGGAGNEQFF. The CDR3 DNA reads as TGTGCCAGCAGTTTATCTGGTCGGGGGGGCGCTGGGAATGAGCAGTTCTTC.

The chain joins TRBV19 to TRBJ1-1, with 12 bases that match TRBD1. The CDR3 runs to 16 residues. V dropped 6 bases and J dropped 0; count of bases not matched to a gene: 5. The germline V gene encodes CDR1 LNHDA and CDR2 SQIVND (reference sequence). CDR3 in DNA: TGTGCCAGTAGATTAGGGACAGGGGGCTTGAACACTGAAGCTTTCTTT. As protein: CASRLGTGGLNTEAFF. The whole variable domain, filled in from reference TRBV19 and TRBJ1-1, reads DGGITQSPKYLFRKEGQNVTLSCEQNLNHDAMYWYRQDPGQGLRLIYYSQIVNDFQKGDIAEGYSVSREKKESFPLTVTSAQKNPTAFYLCASRLGTGGLNTEAFFGQGTRLTVV.

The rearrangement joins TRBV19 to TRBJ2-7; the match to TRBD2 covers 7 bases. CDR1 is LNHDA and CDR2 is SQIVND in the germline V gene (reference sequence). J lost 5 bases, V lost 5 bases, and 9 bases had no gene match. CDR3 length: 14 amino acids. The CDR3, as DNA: TGTGCCAGTAGTTCCCGGACTAGAATGAACGAGCAGTACTTC. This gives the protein CASSSRTRMNEQYF.

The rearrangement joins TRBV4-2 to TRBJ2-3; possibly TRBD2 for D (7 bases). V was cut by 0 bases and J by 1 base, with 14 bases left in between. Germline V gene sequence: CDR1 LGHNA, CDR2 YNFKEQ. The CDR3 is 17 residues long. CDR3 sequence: CASSQDYGGAGTDTQYF. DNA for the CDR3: TGTGCCAGCAGCCAAGATTATGGGGGGGCCGGCACAGATACGCAGTATTTT.

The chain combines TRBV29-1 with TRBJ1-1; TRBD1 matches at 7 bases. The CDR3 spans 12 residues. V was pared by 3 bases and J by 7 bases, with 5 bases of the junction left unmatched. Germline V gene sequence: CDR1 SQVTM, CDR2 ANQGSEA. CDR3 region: CSVDHWDSEAFF. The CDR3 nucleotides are TGCAGCGTTGATCATTGGGACAGTGAAGCTTTCTTT. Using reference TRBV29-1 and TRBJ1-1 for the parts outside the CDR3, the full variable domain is SAVISQKPSRDICQRGTSLTIQCQVDSQVTMMFWYRQQPGQSLTLIATANQGSEATYESGFVIDKFPISRPNLTFSTLTVSNMSPEDSSIYLCSVDHWDSEAFFGQGTRLTVV.

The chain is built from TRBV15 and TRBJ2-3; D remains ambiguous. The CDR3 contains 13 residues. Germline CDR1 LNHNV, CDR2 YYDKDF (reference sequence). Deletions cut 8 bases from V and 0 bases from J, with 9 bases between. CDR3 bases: TGTGCCACCCAGAAATCTAGCACAGATACGCAGTATTTT. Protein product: CATQKSSTDTQYF.

In DNA form, the CDR3 reads TGTGCCAGCAGTTACTCGATGCCCGGCAGGGGCTACACCTTC. This encodes CASSYSMPGRGYTF. The chain recombines TRBV6-6 with TRBJ1-2; no firm D call. The CDR3 totals 14 residues. Deletions cut 0 bases from V and 8 bases from J, with 13 bases between. The V gene's germline CDR1 is MNHNY and CDR2 SVGAGI (reference sequence).

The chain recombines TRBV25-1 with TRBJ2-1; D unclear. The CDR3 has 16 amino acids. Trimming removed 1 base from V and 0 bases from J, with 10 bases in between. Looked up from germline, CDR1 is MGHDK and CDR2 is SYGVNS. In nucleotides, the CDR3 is TGTGCCAGCAGTGAATCCGGACGGAGCTCCTACAATGAGCAGTTCTTC. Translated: CASSESGRSSYNEQFF.

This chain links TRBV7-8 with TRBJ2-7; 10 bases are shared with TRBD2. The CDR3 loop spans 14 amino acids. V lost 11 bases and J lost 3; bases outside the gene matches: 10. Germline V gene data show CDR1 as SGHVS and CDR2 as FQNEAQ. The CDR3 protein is CAGGSGGGFYEQYF. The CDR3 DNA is TGTGCCGGTGGAAGCGGGGGGGGCTTCTACGAGCAGTACTTC.

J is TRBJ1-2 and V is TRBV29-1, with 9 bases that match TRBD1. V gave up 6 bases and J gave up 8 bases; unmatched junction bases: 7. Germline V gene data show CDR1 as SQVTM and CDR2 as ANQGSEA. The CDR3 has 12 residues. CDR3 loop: CSVRQGGRGYTF. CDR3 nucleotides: TGCAGCGTGAGACAGGGGGGAAGGGGCTACACCTTC. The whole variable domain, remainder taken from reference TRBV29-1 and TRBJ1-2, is SAVISQKPSRDICQRGTSLTIQCQVDSQVTMMFWYRQQPGQSLTLIATANQGSEATYESGFVIDKFPISRPNLTFSTLTVSNMSPEDSSIYLCSVRQGGRGYTFGSGTRLTVV.

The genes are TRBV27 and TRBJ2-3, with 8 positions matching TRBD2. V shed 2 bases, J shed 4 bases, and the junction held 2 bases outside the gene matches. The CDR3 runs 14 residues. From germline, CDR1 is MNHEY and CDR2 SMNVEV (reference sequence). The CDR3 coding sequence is TGTGCCAGCAGTTTAGGCGGGGGGCCAGATACGCAGTATTTT. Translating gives CASSLGGGPDTQYF.

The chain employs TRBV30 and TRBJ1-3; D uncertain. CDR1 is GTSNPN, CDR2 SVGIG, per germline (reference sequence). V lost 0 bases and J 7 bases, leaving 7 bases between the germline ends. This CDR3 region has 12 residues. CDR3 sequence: CAWSVPPNTIYF. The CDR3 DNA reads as TGTGCCTGGAGTGTACCCCCCAACACCATATATTTT.

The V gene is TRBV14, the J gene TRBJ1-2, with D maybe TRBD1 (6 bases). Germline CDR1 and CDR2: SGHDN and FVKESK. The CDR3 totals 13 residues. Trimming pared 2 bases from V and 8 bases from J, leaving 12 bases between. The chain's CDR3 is CASSQTGNGGYTF. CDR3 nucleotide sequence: TGTGCCAGCAGCCAAACAGGGAATGGCGGCTACACCTTC.

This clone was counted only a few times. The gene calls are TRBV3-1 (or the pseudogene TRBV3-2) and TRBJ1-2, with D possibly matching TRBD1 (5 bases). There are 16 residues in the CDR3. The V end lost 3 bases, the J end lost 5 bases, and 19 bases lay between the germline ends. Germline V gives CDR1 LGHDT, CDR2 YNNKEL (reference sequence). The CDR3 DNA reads TGTGCCAGCAGCCAGCCCGGGACTCGGGGCAGGTATGGCTACACCTTC. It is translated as CASSQPGTRGRYGYTF.

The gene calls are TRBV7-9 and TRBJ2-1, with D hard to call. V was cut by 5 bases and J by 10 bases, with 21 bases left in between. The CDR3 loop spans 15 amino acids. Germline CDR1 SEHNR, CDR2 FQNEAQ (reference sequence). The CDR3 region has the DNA TGTGCCAGCAGCCCCACAGAAGGGATGGGGTACGAGCAGTTCTTC. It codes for CASSPTEGMGYEQFF.

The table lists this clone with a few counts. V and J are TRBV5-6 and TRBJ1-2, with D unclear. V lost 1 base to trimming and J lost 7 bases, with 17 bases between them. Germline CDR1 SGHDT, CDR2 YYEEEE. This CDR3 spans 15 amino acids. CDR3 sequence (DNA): TGTGCCAGCAGCTTGTTGTCCCCCCGGAGGTTTGGCTACACCTTC. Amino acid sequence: CASSLLSPRRFGYTF. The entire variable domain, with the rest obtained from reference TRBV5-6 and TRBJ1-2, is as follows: DAGVTQSPTHLIKTRGQQVTLRCSPKSGHDTVSWYQQALGQGPQFIFQYYEEEERQRGNFPDRFSGHQFPNYSSELNVNALLLGDSALYLCASSLLSPRRFGYTFGSGTRLTVV.